These 2 T cell receptor beta chains share one sample of origin, sequenced in a study of regulatory T cells in long-lasting Graves disease (dated by TCRdb to 2020 to 2023). The time point label, read with the paper, signifies: newly diagnosed GD, antithyroid drugs for less than 3 months. For both TCR sequencing and RNA sequencing, RNA was extracted from PBMCs in TRIzol. The library relied on multiplex PCR. The listed sequencing device is Illumina HiSeq 4000. TCR beta libraries were built with iRepertoire HTBI primers and Arm-PCR amplification of CDR3 regions. Using fastp at Q25 and MiXCR, TCRdb reprocessed the public reads and kept productive beta chains. Every entry covers one CDR3 protein and lists the most common genes and DNA from its rows. In all, the sample holds over 500,000 distinct CDR3 sequences, and roughly 16% of those were seen once. The leading ten clones occupy approximately 12% of the sample.

This sample was also put to use in a study of T cells in Graves' hyperthyroidism and ophthalmopathy.

The source was peripheral blood mononuclear cells (PBMCs), collected at new diagnosis, from a patient treated with antithyroid drugs. These receptors came from a man aged 18 to 35 with Graves disease. Donor details come from another sample of the same person, matched by shared clones.

This clonotype was detected a few times. The chain carries TRBV28 and TRBJ2-4; 7 bases line up with TRBD1. There are 14 residues in the CDR3. V trimming: 7 bases; J trimming: 0 bases; junction bases outside the gene matches: 3. Germline CDR1 reads MDHEN; CDR2 reads SYDVKM. The CDR3 coding sequence is TGTGCCAGCAAAGGGGGCCTAGCCAAAAACATTCAGTACTTC. Amino acid sequence: CASKGGLAKNIQYF.

In this sample, this clonotype turned up many times. This chain connects TRBV20-1 to TRBJ2-3; D remains unclear. V lost 0 bases and J 1 base, leaving 8 bases between the germline ends. The CDR3 has 14 residues. Germline CDR1 and CDR2: DFQATT and SNEGSKA (reference sequence). CDR3 sequence: CSARDSLGTDTQYF. In DNA form, the CDR3 reads TGCAGTGCTAGAGATAGTCTTGGCACAGATACGCAGTATTTT.